This entry features one T cell receptor beta chain sequence. What it binds is unknown. The sample comes from a study of T cell responses to AZD1222 COVID-19 vaccine. Study conclusions and caveats: Repertoire sampling happened only post peak T cell response. A rise in Spike-specific TCR breadth and depth followed two AZD1222 doses.

The method was immunoSEQ multiplex PCR; TCRdb's version includes in-frame clones alone and lacks a portion of them. The data contain under 200,000 clones, just under 95% of them seen just once; the ten biggest clones take up 1.6%. The ends lost 4 bases at V and 5 bases at J; junction bases unmatched: 9. Germline CDR1 and CDR2: SGHTA and FQGTGA. The CDR3 runs to 15 residues. The material sequenced was peripheral blood, taken on day 0 of AZD1222 vaccination. The clonotype comes from an adult in good health. V is TRBV7-3 and J is TRBJ1-1, with 8 positions matching TRBD1. CDR3 sequence: CASSSGGAGGTEAFF. The CDR3 DNA follows: TGTGCCAGCAGCTCAGGGGGCGCAGGTGGAACTGAAGCTTTCTTT.